This T cell receptor (beta chain) emerged from a study of cytomegalovirus exposure and HLA in healthy donors (dated by TCRdb to the late 2010s). Context from the whole study: In an earlier analysis of some 550 of the donors, 250 to 350 Gb of sequence data and 117 million unique TCR beta sequences from 150 million to 200 million T cells were reported. The study used immunosequencing to profile the T cell repertoires of approximately 690 subjects and linked those repertoires to cytomegalovirus serostatus. In a later genetic analysis, genome-wide SNP genotypes for 398 of the 666 donors were used, and that subset was treated as a discovery cohort. The study combined high-throughput TCR immunosequencing, statistical association of individual TCRs with disease status, and machine learning to predict cytomegalovirus infection status. Roughly 300 gigabases of sequencing data and around 85 million unique TCR sequences made up an early release that covered 640 HLA-typed donors. Besides the first cohort of about 730 subjects, a separate validation cohort made up of 95 to 150 different subjects was used. The study aimed to test whether cataloging public T cell receptors could reveal signatures of past pathogen exposure. On average, 235,054 unique TCR beta nucleotide sequences were sequenced per donor among some 420 genotyped donors of the cohort, with roughly 18% of those sequences being non-productive. In an earlier analysis of 500 to 650 of the donors, high-throughput TCR beta sequencing was used to judge whether each TCR beta V gene segment behaved as functional or pseudogenic. Donor age, sex, ethnicity and CMV serostatus were collected together with the repertoire data. The genetic ancestry cluster associated with self-reported Caucasian donors included over 65% of the roughly 390 genotyped donors. Both class I and class II loci were covered by HLA typing, at four-digit resolution. All discovery cohort repertoires had been generated using a single sequencing platform. Roughly 5 DR-DQ haplotypes were treated as single units for association and clustering because of strong linkage in the cohort. To study patterns of TCR occurrence, a later analysis re-analyzed previously published TCR beta repertoires from 666 donors and added high-resolution HLA genotyping. The number of donors typed differed by locus, with roughly 620-630 for A, B, C, DRB1 and DQB1, more than 500 for DQA1, some 570 for DPA1, and roughly 450 for DPB1. Rather than using new phenotypic data, the later analysis identified candidate immune exposures from TCR beta sequences and from how often those sequences occurred across donors.

The cohort comprised 670 or so healthy bone marrow donors. At the time of sampling, every cohort member was nominally healthy, though immune exposures that went unrecorded were likely present. The donor was CMV seropositive and was included in the group of 250 to 300 seropositive cohort members. A peripheral blood sample was collected from each donor, and TCR beta sequencing was performed on peripheral blood mononuclear cells. Genomic DNA extraction from the blood cell samples was performed with the Qiagen DNeasy Blood Extraction Kit. Receptors were amplified or captured by the immunoSEQ multiplex PCR assay. For the multiplex PCR, a mixture combining 60 forward primers for TCR Vbeta segments and 13 reverse primers for TCR Jbeta segments was used. Amplification of the CDR3 region of rearranged TCR beta genes was performed with a multiplex PCR assay on genomic DNA. Amplified TCR beta libraries were sequenced as 87-base-pair reads on the Illumina HiSeq System. As for the authors' bioinformatics: A later analysis counted about 80 million unique TCR beta chains across the 700 or so repertoires, and 10 million to 12 million of these chains were shared by at least two donors. Raw reads were error-corrected and collapsed into unique sequences by a nearest-neighbor algorithm in which closely related sequences were merged to remove PCR and sequencing errors. V, D and J gene segments were assigned by aligning CDR3 sequences to IMGT reference sequences. For a sequence to be retained, a match of at least six nucleotides was required to both a V gene segment and a J gene segment. A rearrangement counted as productive if the CDR3 had no stop codons and remained in frame with V and J, and every other rearrangement counted as non-productive. Following IMGT convention, CDR3 was defined as the stretch from the second conserved V-encoded cysteine to the conserved J-encoded phenylalanine. Sequences without an unambiguous match to a single V gene segment were excluded from the earlier analysis of over 500 of the donors. An earlier analysis of several hundred of the donors called V segments functional above 56.7% productive rearrangements and segregating when the between-donor standard deviation exceeded 5%. A statistical classification framework was built for diagnosing cytomegalovirus status from the catalog of TCR beta chain sequences. In a later analysis, V and J genes were assigned by comparing TCR nucleotide sequences against IMGT/GENE-DB human TR gene sequences. A later analysis assigned CDR3 sequences and most-parsimonious VDJ recombination scenarios with the TCRdist pipeline. In a later analysis, each TCR beta chain was defined by its CDR3 amino acid sequence together with its V-gene family, and reads without a unique V-gene family were excluded. In a later analysis, 550 to 650 highly shared, low-generation-probability nucleotide sequences were removed to address suspected cross-contamination and a sequencing artifact. A later analysis calculated a clonal expansion index for each public chain from normalized within-repertoire ranks of inferred template counts. In a later analysis, generation probabilities were computed using a VDJ recombination model fitted to out-of-frame rearrangements, and the results were checked against IGoR. In a later analysis, hypergeometric tests were used to score TCR-TCR, TCR-HLA and TCR-CMV co-occurrence, with a repertoire-size bias correction applied to TCR pairs. In a later analysis, false discovery rates were estimated by permuting HLA or CMV assignments 20 times. A later analysis grouped co-occurring TCRs with DBSCAN, adding TCRdist sequence similarity when clustering within HLA-allele-positive subsets. Repertoires with fewer than 30,000 or more than 120,000 public chains, plus five repertoires with anomalous nucleotide sharing, were excluded from co-occurrence clustering. TCRdb stores this immuneACCESS table with in-frame sequences only. Part of the clones is absent; in the studies checked, under half of the shortfall reflects unresolved V genes, and no reason is known for the rest. The DNA gave D and trimming, while V, J and clone size come from that table. The sample table contains about 180,000 clones; only one count was recorded for approximately 80% of them. The biggest ten clones account for about 1.4% of the sample.

The junction shows trimming of 4 bases on V and 5 bases on J, plus 15 bases between the germline ends. CDR1 SNHLY and CDR2 FYNNEI were looked up in the germline V gene. Taken from cysteine to phenylalanine, the CDR3 has 15 residues. Just the 45-base CDR3 DNA is kept, in frame starting at base 1. General study outcomes and caveats: Sequencing depth was assumed to be roughly uniform across donors in the presence/absence analyses, though that assumption may not hold. Most TCR sequences were seen in very few donors, while some public TCRs were found in many individuals. Some IMGT-functional V segments, including TRBV6-2 and TRBV6-3, could not be told apart with the 87-base-pair reads, so those segments were excluded. Compared with the roughly 670-donor mean, donors in an Asian-associated ancestry cluster had fewer N-insertions in productive TCRs, according to a later genetic analysis. Because counts were too low, more than 15 rarely observed V segments, including chromosome 9 orphons, were left out of the earlier analysis of about 500 of the donors. Immune exposure information for the cohort was limited to CMV serostatus. A further reported finding was that TCR beta sequences accurately predicted the HLA-A and HLA-B alleles for most subjects in the first cohort. Broadly in line with IMGT annotations, most TCR beta V segments showed up in productive rearrangements about 87% or about 30% of the time in an earlier analysis of approximately 640 of the donors. Because HLA typing was unavailable for some donors at each locus, only the typed subset was used in association tests. Strong co-occurrence of HLA alleles, especially DR and DQ, made assigning TCR associations to individual alleles difficult. In a later analysis, most CMV-associated TCR beta chains were found to appear HLA-restricted, with HLA associations seemingly driven largely by CMV exposure. A later analysis found that TCR association rates varied across HLA loci, with DRB1 alleles showing the most associated TCRs and HLA-C alleles the fewest. In a later analysis, HLA-associated TCR beta chains showed more clonal expansion and lower generation probabilities than non-associated chains that were equally common. Correlated functional status among segregating V segments might be attributable to linkage disequilibrium, but an unknown experimental factor could not be ruled out. This cohort had only TCR beta chains sequenced, and the lack of alpha or paired-chain data limited which features could be detected. In vitro tests confirmed that a few of the cytomegalovirus-associated TCR beta chains recognize cytomegalovirus antigens. In the study, roughly 160 TCR beta chains were listed as associated with cytomegalovirus. At a false discovery rate of 0.05, a later analysis linked 15,000 to 20,000 TCR beta sequences to specific HLA alleles. A cluster of highly shared sequence variants was judged likely to be a technical artifact of the sequencing pipeline. The classifier was reported to diagnose cytomegalovirus status with high specificity and sensitivity in both the original cohort and the validation cohort. A later genetic analysis associated a missense DCLRE1C variant with V-gene and J-gene trimming of TCR beta chains, and an independent cohort replicated the association. The authors suggested that the approach could potentially be generalized to other disease states and immunological phenotypes. According to a later analysis, parvovirus B19, influenza, CMV and Epstein-Barr virus appeared linked to several top co-occurrence clusters.

On this clone itself: What antigen it recognizes has not been identified. Within one base of it there is no much larger clone, and no base qualities were kept.

The sequenced material came from PBMCs. The V gene is TRBV2 and the J gene is TRBJ2-1; the D gene is unclear. The receptor was derived from a girl aged 5-17 years in good health and CMV-seropositive. The DNA is as follows: TGTGCCAGCAGTGCAGCCTTCTATTTTAACAATGAGCAGTTCTTC. It codes for CASSAAFYFNNEQFF.